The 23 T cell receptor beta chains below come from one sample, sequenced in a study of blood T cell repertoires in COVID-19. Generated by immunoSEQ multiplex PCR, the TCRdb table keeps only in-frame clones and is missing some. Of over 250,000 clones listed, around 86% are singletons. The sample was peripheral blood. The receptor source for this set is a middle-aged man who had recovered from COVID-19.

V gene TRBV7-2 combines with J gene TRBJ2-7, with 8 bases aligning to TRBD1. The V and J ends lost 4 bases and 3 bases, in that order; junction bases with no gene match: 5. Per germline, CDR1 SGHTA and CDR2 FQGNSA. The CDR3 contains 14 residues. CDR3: CASSYGTGRYEQYF. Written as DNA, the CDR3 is TGTGCCAGCAGCTACGGGACAGGTCGCTACGAGCAGTACTTC.

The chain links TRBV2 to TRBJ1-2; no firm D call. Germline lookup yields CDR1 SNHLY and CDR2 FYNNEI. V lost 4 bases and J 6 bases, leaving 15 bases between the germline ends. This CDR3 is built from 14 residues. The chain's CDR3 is CASSVVRDIHGYTF. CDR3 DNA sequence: TGTGCCAGCAGTGTTGTCCGGGATATTCATGGCTACACCTTC. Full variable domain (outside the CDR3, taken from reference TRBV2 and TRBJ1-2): EPEVTQTPSHQVTQMGQEVILRCVPISNHLYFYWYRQILGQKVEFLVSFYNNEISEKSEIFDDQFSVERPDGSNFTLKIRSTKLEDSAMYFCASSVVRDIHGYTFGSGTRLTVV.

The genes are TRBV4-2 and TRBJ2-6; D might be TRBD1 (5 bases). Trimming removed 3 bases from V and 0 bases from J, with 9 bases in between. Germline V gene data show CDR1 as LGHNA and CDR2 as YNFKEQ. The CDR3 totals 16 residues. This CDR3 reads CASSQQGVSGANVLTF. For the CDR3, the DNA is TGTGCCAGCAGCCAGCAAGGGGTCTCTGGGGCCAACGTCCTGACTTTC.

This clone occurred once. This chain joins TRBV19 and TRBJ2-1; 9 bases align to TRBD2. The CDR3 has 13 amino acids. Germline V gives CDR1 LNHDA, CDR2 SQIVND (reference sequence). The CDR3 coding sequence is TGTGCGGGTAGCGGGAGATTTGGCAATGAGCAGTTCTTC. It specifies CAGSGRFGNEQFF.

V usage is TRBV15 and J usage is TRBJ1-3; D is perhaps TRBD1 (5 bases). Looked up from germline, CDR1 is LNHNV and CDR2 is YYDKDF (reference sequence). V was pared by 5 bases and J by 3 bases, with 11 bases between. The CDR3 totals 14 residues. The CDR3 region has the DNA TGTGCCACCAGCCCGGGCAGGGTTGGAAACACCATATATTTT. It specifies CATSPGRVGNTIYF.

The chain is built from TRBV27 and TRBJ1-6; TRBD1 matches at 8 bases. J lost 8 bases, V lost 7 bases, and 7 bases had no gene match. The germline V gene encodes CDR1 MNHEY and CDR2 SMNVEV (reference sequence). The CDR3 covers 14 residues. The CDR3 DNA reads TGTGCCAGCATGACAGGGGAGGTTGATTCACCCCTCCACTTT. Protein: CASMTGEVDSPLHF.

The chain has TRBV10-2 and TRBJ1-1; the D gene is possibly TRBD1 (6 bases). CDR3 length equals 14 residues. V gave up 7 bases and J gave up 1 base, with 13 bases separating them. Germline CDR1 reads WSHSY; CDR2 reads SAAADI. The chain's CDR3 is CASTPGQWNTEAFF. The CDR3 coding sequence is TGCGCCAGCACTCCGGGACAATGGAACACTGAAGCTTTCTTT.

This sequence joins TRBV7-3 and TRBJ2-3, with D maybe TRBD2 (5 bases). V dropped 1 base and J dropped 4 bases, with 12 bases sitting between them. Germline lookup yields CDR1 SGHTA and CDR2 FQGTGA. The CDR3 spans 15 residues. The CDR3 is CASSLNPGTADTQYF. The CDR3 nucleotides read TGTGCCAGCAGCTTAAATCCGGGAACTGCAGATACGCAGTATTTT.

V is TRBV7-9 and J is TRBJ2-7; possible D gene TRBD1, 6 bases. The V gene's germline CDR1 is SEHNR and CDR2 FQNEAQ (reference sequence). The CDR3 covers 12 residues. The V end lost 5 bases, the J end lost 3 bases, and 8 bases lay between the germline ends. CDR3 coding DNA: TGTGCCAGCAGCATACAGGGCTACGAGCAGTACTTC. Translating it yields CASSIQGYEQYF.

The CDR3 protein is CASSLDRAAGGEQFF. Written as DNA, the CDR3 is TGTGCCAGCAGCTTAGATCGTGCTGCAGGGGGTGAGCAGTTCTTC. V is TRBV11-2 and J is TRBJ2-1; TRBD1 matches at 7 bases. This CDR3 has 15 amino acids. Per germline, CDR1 SGHAT and CDR2 FQNNGV. V shed 0 bases and J 9 bases; nucleotides not matched to a gene: 8.

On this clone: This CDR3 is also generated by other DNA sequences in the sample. The CDR3 spells CASSLTTGGTEAFF. The CDR3, as DNA: TGTGCCAGCAGTCTGACCACAGGGGGCACTGAAGCTTTCTTT. This rearrangement joins TRBV27 to TRBJ1-1, with 8 bases matching TRBD1. The CDR3 has 14 amino acids. V lost 5 bases and J lost 4; bases outside the gene matches: 6. CDR1 MNHEY and CDR2 SMNVEV come from the germline V gene (reference sequence).

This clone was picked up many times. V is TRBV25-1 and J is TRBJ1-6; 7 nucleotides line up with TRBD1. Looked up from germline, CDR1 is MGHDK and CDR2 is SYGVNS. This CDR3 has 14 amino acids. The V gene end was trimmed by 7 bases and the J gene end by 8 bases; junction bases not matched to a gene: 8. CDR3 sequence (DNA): TGTGCCAGCACCTCGGACAGGAAAGATTCACCCCTCCACTTT. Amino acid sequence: CASTSDRKDSPLHF.

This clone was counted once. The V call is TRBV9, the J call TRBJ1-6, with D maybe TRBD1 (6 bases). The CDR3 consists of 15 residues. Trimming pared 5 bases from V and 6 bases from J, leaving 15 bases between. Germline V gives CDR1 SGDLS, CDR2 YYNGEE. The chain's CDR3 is CASSAFDRINSPLHF. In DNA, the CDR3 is TGTGCCAGCAGTGCATTTGACAGGATTAATTCACCCCTCCACTTT. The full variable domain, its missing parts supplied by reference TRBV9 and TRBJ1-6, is DSGVTQTPKHLITATGQRVTLRCSPRSGDLSVYWYQQSLDQGLQFLIQYYNGEERAKGNILERFSAQQFPDLHSELNLSSLELGDSALYFCASSAFDRINSPLHFGNGTRLTVT.

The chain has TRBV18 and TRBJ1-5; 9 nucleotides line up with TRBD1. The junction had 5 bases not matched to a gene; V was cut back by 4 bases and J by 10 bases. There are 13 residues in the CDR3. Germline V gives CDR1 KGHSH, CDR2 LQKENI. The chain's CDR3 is CASSQDTGGPQHF. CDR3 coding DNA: TGTGCCAGCTCACAAGATACAGGGGGCCCCCAGCATTTT.

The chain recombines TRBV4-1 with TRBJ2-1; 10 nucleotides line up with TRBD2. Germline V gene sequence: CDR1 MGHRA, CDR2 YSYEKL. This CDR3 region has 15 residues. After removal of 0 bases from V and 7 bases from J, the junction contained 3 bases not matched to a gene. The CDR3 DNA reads TGCGCCAGCAGCCAAGAGTCTAGCGGGAGTAATGAGCAGTTCTTC. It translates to CASSQESSGSNEQFF.

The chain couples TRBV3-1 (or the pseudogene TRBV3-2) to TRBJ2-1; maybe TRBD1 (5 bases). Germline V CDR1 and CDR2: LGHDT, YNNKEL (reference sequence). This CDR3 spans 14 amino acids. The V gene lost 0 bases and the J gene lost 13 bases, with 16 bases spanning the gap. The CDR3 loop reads CASSQEGRLVGQFF. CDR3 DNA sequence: TGTGCCAGCAGCCAAGAGGGGCGGCTAGTCGGTCAGTTCTTC.

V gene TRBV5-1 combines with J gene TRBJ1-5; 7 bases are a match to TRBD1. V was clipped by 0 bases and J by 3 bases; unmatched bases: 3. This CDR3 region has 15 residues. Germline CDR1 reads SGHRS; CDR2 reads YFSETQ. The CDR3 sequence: CASSLAGTDNQPQHF. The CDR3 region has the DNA TGCGCCAGCAGCTTGGCCGGGACAGACAATCAGCCCCAGCATTTT.

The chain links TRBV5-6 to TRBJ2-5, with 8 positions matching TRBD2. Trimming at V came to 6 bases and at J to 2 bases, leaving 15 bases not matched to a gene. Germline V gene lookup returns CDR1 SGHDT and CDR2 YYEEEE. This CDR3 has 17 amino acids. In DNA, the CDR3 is TGTGCCAGCACCCGGGCTAGCGGGTTTAACATTCAAGAGACCCAGTACTTC. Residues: CASTRASGFNIQETQYF.

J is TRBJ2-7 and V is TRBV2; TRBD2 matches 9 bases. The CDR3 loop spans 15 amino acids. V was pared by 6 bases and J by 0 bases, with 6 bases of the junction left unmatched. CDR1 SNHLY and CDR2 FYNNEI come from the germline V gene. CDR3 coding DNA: TGTGCCAGCAGCCCTAATAGCGGGAGCTCCTACGAGCAGTACTTC. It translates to CASSPNSGSSYEQYF.

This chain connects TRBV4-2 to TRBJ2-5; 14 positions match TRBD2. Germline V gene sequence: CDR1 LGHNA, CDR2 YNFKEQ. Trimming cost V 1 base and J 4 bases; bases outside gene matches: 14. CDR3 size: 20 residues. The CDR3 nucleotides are TGTGCCAGCAGCCAAGGCATAGGACTAGCGGGAGGACCTAGACCAGAGACCCAGTACTTC. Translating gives CASSQGIGLAGGPRPETQYF.

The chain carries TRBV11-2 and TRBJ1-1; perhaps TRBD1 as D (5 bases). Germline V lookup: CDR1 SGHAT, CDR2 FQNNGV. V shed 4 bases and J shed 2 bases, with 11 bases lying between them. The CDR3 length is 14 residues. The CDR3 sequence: CASSSGTVNTEAFF. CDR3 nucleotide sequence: TGTGCCAGCAGCTCCGGGACTGTCAACACTGAAGCTTTCTTT.

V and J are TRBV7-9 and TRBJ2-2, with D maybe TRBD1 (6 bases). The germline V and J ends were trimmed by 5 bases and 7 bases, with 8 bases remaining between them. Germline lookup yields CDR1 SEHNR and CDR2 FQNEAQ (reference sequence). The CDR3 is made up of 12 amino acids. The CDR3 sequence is CASSPGVGELFF. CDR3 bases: TGTGCCAGCAGCCCAGGGGTCGGGGAGCTGTTTTTT. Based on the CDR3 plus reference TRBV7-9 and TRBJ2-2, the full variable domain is DTGVSQNPRHKITKRGQNVTFRCDPISEHNRLYWYRQTLGQGPEFLTYFQNEAQLEKSRLLSDRFSAERPKGSFSTLEIQRTEQGDSAMYLCASSPGVGELFFGEGSRLTVL.

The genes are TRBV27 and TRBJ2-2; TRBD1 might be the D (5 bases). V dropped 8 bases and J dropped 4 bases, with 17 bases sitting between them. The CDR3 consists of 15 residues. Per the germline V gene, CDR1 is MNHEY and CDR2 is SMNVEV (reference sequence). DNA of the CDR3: TGTGCCAGCTCGACGACCAGGGTGGGCACCGGGGAGCTGTTTTTT. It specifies CASSTTRVGTGELFF.